This note documents a single TCR beta chain sequence. The antigen remains unidentified. Profiled with immunoSEQ multiplex PCR; TCRdb holds only in-frame clones, not every one. The sample lists roughly 2.5 million clones; about 92% were seen once. All donors were healthy HIV-negative adults lacking recent acute infections or vaccinations. CDR3 size: 16 residues. CDR1 and CDR2 (germline): SGHAT, FQNNGV. V gave up 3 bases and J gave up 0 bases, with 14 bases separating them. The sample belongs to a study of shared clonotypes between healthy human individuals. Overall study results and limits: Clonotypes that were shared across a handful of donors made up approximately 5% of naive CD4 clonotypes.

This receptor was identified in a man aged 18 to 35 in good health. The rearrangement joins TRBV11-2 to TRBJ1-2; D is possibly TRBD1 (6 bases). Sequencing was carried out using naive CD4+ T cells sorted from blood. Subset indicated: CD45RA+ positively selected. CDR3 residues: CASSLGAVSANYGYTF. In DNA, the CDR3 is TGTGCCAGCAGCTTGGGGGCCGTTTCAGCTAACTATGGCTACACCTTC.